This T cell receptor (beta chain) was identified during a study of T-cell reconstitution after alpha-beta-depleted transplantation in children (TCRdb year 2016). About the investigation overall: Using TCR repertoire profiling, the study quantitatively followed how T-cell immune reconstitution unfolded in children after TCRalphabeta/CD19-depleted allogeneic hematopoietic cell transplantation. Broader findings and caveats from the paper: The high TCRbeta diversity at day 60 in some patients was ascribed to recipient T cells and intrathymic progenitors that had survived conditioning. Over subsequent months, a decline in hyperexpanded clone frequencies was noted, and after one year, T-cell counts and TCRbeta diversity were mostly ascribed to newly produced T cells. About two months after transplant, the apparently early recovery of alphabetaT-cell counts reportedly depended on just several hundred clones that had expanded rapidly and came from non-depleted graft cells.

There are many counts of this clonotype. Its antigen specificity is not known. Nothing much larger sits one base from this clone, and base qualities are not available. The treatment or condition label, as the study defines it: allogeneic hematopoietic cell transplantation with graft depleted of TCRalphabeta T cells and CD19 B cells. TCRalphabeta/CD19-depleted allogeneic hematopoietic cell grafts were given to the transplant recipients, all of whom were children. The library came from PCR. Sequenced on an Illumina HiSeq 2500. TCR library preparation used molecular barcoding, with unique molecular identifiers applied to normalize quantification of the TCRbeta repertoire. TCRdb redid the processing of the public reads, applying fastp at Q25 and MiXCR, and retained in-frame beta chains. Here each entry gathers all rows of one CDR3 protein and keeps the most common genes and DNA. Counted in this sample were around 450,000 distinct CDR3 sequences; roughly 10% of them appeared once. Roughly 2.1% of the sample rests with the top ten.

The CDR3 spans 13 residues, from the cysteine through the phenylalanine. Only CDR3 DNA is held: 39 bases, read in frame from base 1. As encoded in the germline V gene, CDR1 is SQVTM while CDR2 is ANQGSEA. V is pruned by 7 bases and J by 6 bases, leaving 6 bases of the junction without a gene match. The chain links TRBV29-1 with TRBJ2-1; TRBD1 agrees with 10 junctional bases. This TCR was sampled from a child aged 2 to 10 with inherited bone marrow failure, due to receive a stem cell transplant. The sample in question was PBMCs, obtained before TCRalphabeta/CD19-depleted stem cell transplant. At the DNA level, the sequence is TGCAGCGCTGGACAGGGGGTCTTCAATGAGCAGTTCTTC. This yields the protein CSAGQGVFNEQFF.